Following are 8 T cell receptor beta chains from one sample sequenced in a study of regulatory T cells in long-lasting Graves disease. Arm-PCR with iRepertoire HTBI primers amplified the CDR3 regions for these TCR beta libraries. TCRdb reanalysed the multiplex PCR reads using MiXCR and keeps one entry per CDR3 protein. The data contain hundreds of thousands of distinct CDR3 sequences, approximately 15% of them seen just once; the ten biggest clones take up 15% to 20%. Time point: newly diagnosed GD, antithyroid drugs for less than 3 months. Researchers made the TCR library from RNA that was extracted from PBMCs. The same specimen was also included in a second study, on T cells in Graves' hyperthyroidism and ophthalmopathy.

The source was peripheral blood mononuclear cells (PBMCs), collected at new diagnosis, from a patient treated with antithyroid drugs. The receptors were sampled from a woman aged 30 to 39 with Graves disease.

Turning to this clonotype: A much larger clone lies a single base off, so this may be a read error. This chain connects TRBV7-2 to TRBJ2-7; D is uncertain. The CDR3 length is 13 residues. CDR1 is SGHTA, CDR2 FQGNSA, per germline. CDR3 sequence reads: CASSLVHSYEQHF. DNA of the CDR3: TGTGCCAGCAGCTTAGTACATTCCTACGAGCAGCACTTC.

This clonotype appeared many times. The chain links TRBV6-5 to TRBJ2-7; no definite D call. This CDR3 spans 13 amino acids. Per germline, CDR1 MNHEY and CDR2 SVGAGI. V was clipped by 2 bases and J by 2 bases, with 7 bases between them. The CDR3 protein is CASSYSGTYEQYF. CDR3 DNA sequence: TGTGCCAGCAGTTACAGTGGTACCTACGAGCAGTACTTC.

The chain uses TRBV11-2 and TRBJ2-7; no clear D gene. Trimming cost V 2 bases and J 2 bases, with 7 bases left between them. Germline CDR1 is SGHAT and CDR2 is FQNNGV. This CDR3 is 13 amino acids long. DNA of the CDR3: TGTGCCAGCAGCTTACGGAGTCCCTACGAGCAGTACTTC. Translated: CASSLRSPYEQYF.

For this clonotype: Likely a read error: the CDR3 ends without its conserved phenylalanine or tryptophan. V gene TRBV6-2 or TRBV6-3 combines with J gene TRBJ1-5, with 9 bases aligning to TRBD1. Germline V gene sequence: CDR1 MNHEY, CDR2 SVGEGT. CDR3 length equals 15 residues. The ends lost 8 bases at V and 1 base at J; junction bases unmatched: 6. Written as DNA, the CDR3 is TGTGCCAGCGTGGGGACAGGGAGGAGCAATCAGCCCCAGCATTAT. Its translation is CASVGTGRSNQPQHY.

The sample holds many counts of this clonotype. The J gene is TRBJ1-6, the V gene TRBV28; 10 nucleotides align to TRBD1. Per the germline V gene, CDR1 is MDHEN and CDR2 is SYDVKM. Trimming removed 3 bases from V and 7 bases from J; junction bases left unmatched: 3. The length of the CDR3 is 15 residues. The chain's CDR3 is CASSLVDRGNSPLHF. As DNA, the CDR3 is TGTGCCAGCAGTTTGGTGGACAGGGGGAATTCACCCCTCCACTTT. Full variable domain (remainder filled in from reference TRBV28 and TRBJ1-6): DVKVTQSSRYLVKRTGEKVFLECVQDMDHENMFWYRQDPGLGLRLIYFSYDVKMKEKGDIPEGYSVSREKKERFSLILESASTNQTSMYLCASSLVDRGNSPLHFGNGTRLTVT.

The genes are TRBV4-2 and TRBJ2-5; TRBD1 is a possible D gene (6 bases). The germline gives CDR1 LGHNA, CDR2 YNFKEQ. The CDR3 sequence is 18 residues long. V lost 0 bases and J lost 4, with 21 bases in between. DNA of the CDR3: TGTGCCAGCAGCCAAGATTTCTCAGGGGCGCCTTCCTTAGAGACCCAGTACTTC. Translation gives CASSQDFSGAPSLETQYF.

This clonotype was observed many times. V and J are TRBV11-2 and TRBJ2-7; D may be TRBD1 or TRBD2 (5 bases each). The CDR3 contains 15 residues. The V and J ends lost 6 bases and 3 bases respectively, with 18 bases between them. Germline lookup yields CDR1 SGHAT and CDR2 FQNNGV. CDR3 in amino acids: CASRRPGRNNYEQYF. The CDR3 DNA follows: TGTGCCAGCAGGCGACCGGGACGAAATAACTACGAGCAGTACTTC.

The genes are TRBV6-2 or TRBV6-3 and TRBJ2-1; no reliable D call. The CDR3 runs 12 residues. In germline, CDR1 is MNHEY, CDR2 SVGEGT. Between the trimmed V and J ends, which lost 2 bases and 8 bases, there was a span of 7 bases. CDR3 region: CASSYPMDEQFF. CDR3 DNA: TGTGCCAGCAGTTACCCCATGGATGAGCAGTTCTTC.